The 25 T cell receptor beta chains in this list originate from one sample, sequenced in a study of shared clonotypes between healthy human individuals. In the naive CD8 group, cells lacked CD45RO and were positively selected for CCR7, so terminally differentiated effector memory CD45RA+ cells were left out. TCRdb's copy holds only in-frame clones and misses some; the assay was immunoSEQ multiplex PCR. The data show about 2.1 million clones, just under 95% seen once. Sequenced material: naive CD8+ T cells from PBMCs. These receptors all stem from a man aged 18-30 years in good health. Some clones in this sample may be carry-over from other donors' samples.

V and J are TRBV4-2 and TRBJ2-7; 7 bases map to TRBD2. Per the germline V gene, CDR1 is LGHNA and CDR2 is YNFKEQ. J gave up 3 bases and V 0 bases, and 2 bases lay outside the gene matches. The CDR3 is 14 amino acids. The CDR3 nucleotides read TGTGCCAGCAGCCAAGAAGGCGGGAGCTACGAGCAGTACTTC. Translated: CASSQEGGSYEQYF.

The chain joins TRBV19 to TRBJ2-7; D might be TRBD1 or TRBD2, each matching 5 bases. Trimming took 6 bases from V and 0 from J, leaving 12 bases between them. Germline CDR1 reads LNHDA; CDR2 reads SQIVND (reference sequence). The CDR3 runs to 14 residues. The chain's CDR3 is CASSRDPSSYEQYF. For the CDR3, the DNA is TGTGCCAGTAGCCGGGACCCGAGCTCCTACGAGCAGTACTTC. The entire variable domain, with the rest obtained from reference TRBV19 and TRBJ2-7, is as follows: DGGITQSPKYLFRKEGQNVTLSCEQNLNHDAMYWYRQDPGQGLRLIYYSQIVNDFQKGDIAEGYSVSREKKESFPLTVTSAQKNPTAFYLCASSRDPSSYEQYFGPGTRLTVT.

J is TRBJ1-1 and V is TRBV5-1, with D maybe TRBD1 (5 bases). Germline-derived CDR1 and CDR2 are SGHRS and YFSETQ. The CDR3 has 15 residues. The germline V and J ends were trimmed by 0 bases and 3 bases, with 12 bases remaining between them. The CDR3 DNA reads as TGCGCCAGCAGCTTGGAAACGGGGACCTACACTGAAGCTTTCTTT. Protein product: CASSLETGTYTEAFF.

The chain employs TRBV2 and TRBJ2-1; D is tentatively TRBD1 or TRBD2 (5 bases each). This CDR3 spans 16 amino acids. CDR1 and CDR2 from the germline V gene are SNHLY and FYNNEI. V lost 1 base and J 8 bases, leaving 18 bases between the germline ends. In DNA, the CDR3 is TGTGCCAGCAGTGAAGTTCCTCAGAGGGGAAGGGATGAGCAGTTCTTC. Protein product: CASSEVPQRGRDEQFF.

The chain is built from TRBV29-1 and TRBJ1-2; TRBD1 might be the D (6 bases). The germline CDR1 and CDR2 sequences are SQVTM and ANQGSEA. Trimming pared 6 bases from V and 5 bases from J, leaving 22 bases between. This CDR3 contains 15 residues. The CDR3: CSVDKRGGGGYGYTF. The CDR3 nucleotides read TGCAGCGTCGACAAAAGAGGTGGAGGGGGATATGGCTACACCTTC.

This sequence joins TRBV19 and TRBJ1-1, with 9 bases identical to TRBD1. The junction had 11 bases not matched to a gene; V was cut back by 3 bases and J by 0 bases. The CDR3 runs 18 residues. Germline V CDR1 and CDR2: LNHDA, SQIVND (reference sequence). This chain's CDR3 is CASSIYSTGGQVNTEAFF. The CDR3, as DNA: TGTGCCAGTAGTATTTATTCGACAGGGGGACAGGTGAACACTGAAGCTTTCTTT.

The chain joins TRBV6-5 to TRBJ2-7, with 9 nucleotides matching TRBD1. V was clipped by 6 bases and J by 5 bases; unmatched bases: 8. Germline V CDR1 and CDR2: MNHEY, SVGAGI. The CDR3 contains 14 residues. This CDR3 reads CASSVPGQGHEQYF. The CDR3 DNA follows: TGTGCCAGCAGCGTACCGGGACAGGGACACGAGCAGTACTTC.

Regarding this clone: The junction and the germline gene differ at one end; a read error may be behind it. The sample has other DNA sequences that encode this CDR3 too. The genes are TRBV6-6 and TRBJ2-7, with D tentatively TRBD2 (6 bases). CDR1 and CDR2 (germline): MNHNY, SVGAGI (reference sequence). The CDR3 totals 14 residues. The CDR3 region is CASSSGGARYEQYF. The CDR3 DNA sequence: TGCGCCAGCAGTTCAGGAGGGGCGCGCTACGAGCAGTACTTC.

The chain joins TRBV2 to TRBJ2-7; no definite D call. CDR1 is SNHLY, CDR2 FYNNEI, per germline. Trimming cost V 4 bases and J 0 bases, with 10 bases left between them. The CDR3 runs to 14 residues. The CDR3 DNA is TGTGCCAGCAGTGCCGGAAGGAGCTCCTACGAGCAGTACTTC. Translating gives CASSAGRSSYEQYF.

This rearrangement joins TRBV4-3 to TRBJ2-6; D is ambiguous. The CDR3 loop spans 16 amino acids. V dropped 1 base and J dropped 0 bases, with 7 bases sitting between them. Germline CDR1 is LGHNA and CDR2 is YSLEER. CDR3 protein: CASSQAHPSGANVLTF. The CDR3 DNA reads TGCGCCAGCAGCCAAGCCCATCCCTCTGGGGCCAACGTCCTGACTTTC.

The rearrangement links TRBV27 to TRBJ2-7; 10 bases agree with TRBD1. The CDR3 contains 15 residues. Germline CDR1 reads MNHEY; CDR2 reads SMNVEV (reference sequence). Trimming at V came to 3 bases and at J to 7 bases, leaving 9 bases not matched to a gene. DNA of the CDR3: TGTGCCAGCAGTTTCTTTAGGGACAGGGGAGTAGAGCAGTACTTC. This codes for CASSFFRDRGVEQYF.

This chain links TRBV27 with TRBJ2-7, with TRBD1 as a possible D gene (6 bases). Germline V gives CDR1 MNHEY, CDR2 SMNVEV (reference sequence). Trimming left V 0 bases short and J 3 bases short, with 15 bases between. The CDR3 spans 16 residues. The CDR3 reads CASSLSVGDNYYEQYF. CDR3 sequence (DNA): TGTGCCAGCAGTTTATCGGTAGGGGACAACTACTACGAGCAGTACTTC.

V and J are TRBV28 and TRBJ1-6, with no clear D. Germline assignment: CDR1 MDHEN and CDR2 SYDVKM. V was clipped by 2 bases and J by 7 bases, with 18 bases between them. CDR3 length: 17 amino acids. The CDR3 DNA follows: TGTGCCAGCAGTTTAACCGCCGGACCGTCACCCAATTCACCCCTCCACTTT. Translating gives CASSLTAGPSPNSPLHF.

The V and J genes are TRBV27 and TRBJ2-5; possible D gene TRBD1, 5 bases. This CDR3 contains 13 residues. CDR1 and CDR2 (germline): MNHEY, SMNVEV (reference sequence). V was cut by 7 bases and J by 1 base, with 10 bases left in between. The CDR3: CASTVRGQETQYF. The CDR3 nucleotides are TGTGCCAGCACGGTTAGGGGCCAAGAGACCCAGTACTTC.

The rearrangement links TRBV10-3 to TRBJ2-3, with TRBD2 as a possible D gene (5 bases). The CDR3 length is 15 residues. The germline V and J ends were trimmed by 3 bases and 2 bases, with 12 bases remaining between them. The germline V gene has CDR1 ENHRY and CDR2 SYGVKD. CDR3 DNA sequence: TGTGCCATCAGTGATACGAGGGAGCTCACAGATACGCAGTATTTT. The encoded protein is CAISDTRELTDTQYF.

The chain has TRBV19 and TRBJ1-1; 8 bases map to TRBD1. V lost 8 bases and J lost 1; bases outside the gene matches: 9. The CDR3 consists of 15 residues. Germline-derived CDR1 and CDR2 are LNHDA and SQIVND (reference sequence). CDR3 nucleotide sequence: TGTGCCAGTCTCGAGGACAGGGTTCAGAACACTGAAGCTTTCTTT. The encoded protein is CASLEDRVQNTEAFF.

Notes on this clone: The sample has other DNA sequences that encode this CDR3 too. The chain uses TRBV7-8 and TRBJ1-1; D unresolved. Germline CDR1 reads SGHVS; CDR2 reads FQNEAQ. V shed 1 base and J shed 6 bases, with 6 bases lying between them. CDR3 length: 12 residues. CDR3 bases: TGTGCCAGCAGCTTAGGCGGGGCTGAAGCTTTCTTT. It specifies CASSLGGAEAFF.

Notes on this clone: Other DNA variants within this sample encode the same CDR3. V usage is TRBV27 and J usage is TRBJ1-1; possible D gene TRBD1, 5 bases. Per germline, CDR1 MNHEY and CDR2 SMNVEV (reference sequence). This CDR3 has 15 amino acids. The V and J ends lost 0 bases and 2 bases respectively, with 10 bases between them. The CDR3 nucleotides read TGTGCCAGCAGTTTATCCCCAGGGCTAAACACTGAAGCTTTCTTT. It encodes CASSLSPGLNTEAFF.

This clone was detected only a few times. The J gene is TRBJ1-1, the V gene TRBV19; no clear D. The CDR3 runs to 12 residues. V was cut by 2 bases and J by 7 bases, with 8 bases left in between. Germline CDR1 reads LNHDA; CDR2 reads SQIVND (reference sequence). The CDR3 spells CASSIRQYEAFF. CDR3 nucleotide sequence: TGTGCCAGTAGTATACGTCAGTATGAAGCTTTCTTT.

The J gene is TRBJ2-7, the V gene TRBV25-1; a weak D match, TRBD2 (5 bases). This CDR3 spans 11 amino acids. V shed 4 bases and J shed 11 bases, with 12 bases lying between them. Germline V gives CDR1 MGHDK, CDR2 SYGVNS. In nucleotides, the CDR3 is TGTGCCAGCAGTGCGGGGTTCCTAGAGTACTTC. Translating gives CASSAGFLEYF.

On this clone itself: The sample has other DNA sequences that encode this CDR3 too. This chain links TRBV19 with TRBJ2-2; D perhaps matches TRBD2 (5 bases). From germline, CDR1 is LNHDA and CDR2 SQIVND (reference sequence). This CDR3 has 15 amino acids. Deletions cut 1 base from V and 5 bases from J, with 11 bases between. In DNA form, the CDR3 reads TGTGCCAGTAGTATAGGGGCGGGTTCGACCGGGGAGCTGTTTTTT. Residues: CASSIGAGSTGELFF.

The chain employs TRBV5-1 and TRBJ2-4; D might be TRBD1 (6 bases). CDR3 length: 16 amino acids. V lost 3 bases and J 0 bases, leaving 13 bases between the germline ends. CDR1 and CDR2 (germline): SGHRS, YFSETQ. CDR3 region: CASSSRTDLAKNIQYF. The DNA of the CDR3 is TGCGCCAGCAGCTCCCGGACAGATCTAGCCAAAAACATTCAGTACTTC.

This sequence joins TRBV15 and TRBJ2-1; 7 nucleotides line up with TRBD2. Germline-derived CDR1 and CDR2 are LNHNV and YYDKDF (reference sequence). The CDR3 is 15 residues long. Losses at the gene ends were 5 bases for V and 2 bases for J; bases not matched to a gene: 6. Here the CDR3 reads CATSEQRGAYNEQFF. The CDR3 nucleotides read TGTGCCACCAGCGAGCAGCGGGGAGCCTACAATGAGCAGTTCTTC. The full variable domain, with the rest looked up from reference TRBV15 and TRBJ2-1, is DAMVIQNPRYQVTQFGKPVTLSCSQTLNHNVMYWYQQKSSQAPKLLFHYYDKDFNNEADTPDNFQSRRPNTSFCFLDIRSPGLGDTAMYLCATSEQRGAYNEQFFGPGTRLTVL.

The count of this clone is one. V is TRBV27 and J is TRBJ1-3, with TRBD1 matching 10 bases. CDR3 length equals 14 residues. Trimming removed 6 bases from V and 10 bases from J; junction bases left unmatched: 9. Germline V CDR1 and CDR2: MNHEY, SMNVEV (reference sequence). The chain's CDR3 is CASSPGQGGATIYF. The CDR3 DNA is TGTGCCAGCAGCCCCGGACAGGGGGGTGCAACCATATATTTT.

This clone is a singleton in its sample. As DNA, the CDR3 is TGTGCCAGCAGCTTTTATGAGCGGGAGGTAACCGGGGAGCTGTTTTTT. Translation: CASSFYEREVTGELFF. The V call is TRBV11-2, the J call TRBJ2-2, with 9 bases matching TRBD2. Germline-derived CDR1 and CDR2 are SGHAT and FQNNGV. Trimming took 3 bases from V and 5 from J; bases not matched to a gene: 7. This CDR3 contains 16 residues. Variable domain in full (rest from reference TRBV11-2 and TRBJ2-2): EAGVAQSPRYKIIEKRQSVAFWCNPISGHATLYWYQQILGQGPKLLIQFQNNGVVDDSQLPKDRFSAERLKGVDSTLKIQPAKLEDSAVYLCASSFYEREVTGELFFGEGSRLTVL.